A single sample is the source of the 24 T cell receptor beta chains below, sequenced in a study of Graves' ophthalmopathy and Graves' hyperthyroidism. Amplification from RNA transcripts yielded the TCR beta CDR3 regions. Second-round multiplex PCR followed a first-round RT-PCR using HTBI primers. TCRdb redid the calling of the multiplex PCR reads with MiXCR, one entry per CDR3 protein. The top ten hold over 8.5% of the sample, which has around 1,200,000 distinct CDR3 sequences, around a third seen once. Input material: peripheral blood or thyroid tissue (not recorded which). Receptors originate from an adult man with Graves' hyperthyroidism.

Comment on this clonotype: A much larger clone differs by one base, so this may be a read error. The gene calls are TRBV4-1 and TRBJ2-5, with a weak D call TRBD1 (5 bases). Germline V gene lookup returns CDR1 MGHRA and CDR2 YSYEKL. This CDR3 spans 16 amino acids. This CDR3 is CASSLGAVRRSETQYF. The DNA for the CDR3 is TGTGCCAGCAGCTTAGGGGCCGTGAGGAGATCGGAGACCCAGTACTTC.

This clonotype was detected ten times or more. The J gene is TRBJ2-5, the V gene TRBV9, with D tentatively TRBD2 (5 bases). The V gene lost 0 bases and the J gene lost 3 bases, with 9 bases spanning the gap. CDR3 length equals 14 residues. CDR1 is SGDLS, CDR2 YYNGEE, per germline. The CDR3, as DNA: TGTGCCAGCAGCGTAGGGATGGGAGAAGAGACCCAGTACTTC. This codes for CASSVGMGEETQYF.

In this sample, this clonotype turned up once. J is TRBJ1-4 and V is TRBV7-9; D uncertain. The germline V gene has CDR1 SEHNR and CDR2 FQNEAQ (reference sequence). Trimming took off 2 bases at V and 2 bases at J, with 6 bases between the two ends. This CDR3 has 14 amino acids. The CDR3 here is CASSLYGTNEKLFF. As DNA, the CDR3 is TGTGCCAGCAGCTTATACGGGACTAATGAAAAACTGTTTTTT.

The rearrangement uses TRBV2 and TRBJ1-4; unclear D gene. The V and J ends lost 2 bases and 8 bases respectively, with 6 bases between them. In germline, CDR1 is SNHLY, CDR2 FYNNEI. The CDR3 runs to 12 residues. The CDR3 nucleotides are TGTGCCAGCAGTGAACTTGGCGAAAAACTGTTTTTT. Translated: CASSELGEKLFF.

At least ten counts were recorded for this clonotype. The chain carries TRBV6-5 and TRBJ2-5; D uncertain. CDR1 MNHEY and CDR2 SVGAGI come from the germline V gene. This CDR3 spans 13 amino acids. V lost 2 bases and J 4 bases, leaving 8 bases between the germline ends. DNA for the CDR3: TGTGCCAGCAGTTACAGGGTAGGAGAGACCCAGTACTTC. Protein sequence: CASSYRVGETQYF.

The rearrangement uses TRBV7-2 and TRBJ1-6; unclear D gene. Germline values: CDR1 SGHTA, CDR2 FQGNSA. The CDR3 contains 15 residues. V was shortened by 7 bases and J by 0 bases, with 10 bases between the two germline ends. CDR3 nucleotide sequence: TGTGCCAGCAAGATGGGAAGCTCCTATAATTCACCCCTCCACTTT. Translated, it gives CASKMGSSYNSPLHF.

This clonotype occurred many times. This chain connects TRBV7-9 to TRBJ2-7, with a weak D call TRBD1 (5 bases). The V and J ends lost 1 base and 5 bases respectively, with 9 bases between them. The germline CDR1 and CDR2 sequences are SEHNR and FQNEAQ (reference sequence). The CDR3 extends over 13 amino acids. CDR3 protein: CASSLGGGNEQYF. The CDR3, as DNA: TGTGCCAGCAGCTTAGGGGGCGGCAACGAGCAGTACTTC. Filled out from reference TRBV7-9 and TRBJ2-7, the complete variable domain reads DTGVSQNPRHKITKRGQNVTFRCDPISEHNRLYWYRQTLGQGPEFLTYFQNEAQLEKSRLLSDRFSAERPKGSFSTLEIQRTEQGDSAMYLCASSLGGGNEQYFGPGTRLTVT.

This clonotype was seen ten or more times. This rearrangement joins TRBV9 to TRBJ2-2; 7 nucleotides line up with TRBD2. Germline trimming cut 3 bases from V and 4 bases from J; bases unmatched to any gene: 6. The CDR3 loop spans 15 amino acids. Looked up from germline, CDR1 is SGDLS and CDR2 is YYNGEE. The CDR3 nucleotides read TGTGCCAGCAGCGGACCCGGGGGGACCACCGGGGAGCTGTTTTTT. This gives the protein CASSGPGGTTGELFF.

Points on this clonotype: This may be a read error, as it is one base from a much larger clone. The chain joins TRBV19 to TRBJ2-5; tentative D call: TRBD2 (6 bases). Germline assignment: CDR1 LNHDA and CDR2 SQIVND (reference sequence). V lost 4 bases, J lost 3 bases, and 9 bases lay in between. This CDR3 spans 13 amino acids. CDR3 sequence reads: CASSKTREETQYF. The CDR3 DNA reads as TGTGCCAGTAGTAAGACTAGGGAAGAGACCCAGTACTTC. The full variable domain, completed using reference TRBV19 and TRBJ2-5, is DGGITQSPKYLFRKEGQNVTLSCEQNLNHDAMYWYRQDPGQGLRLIYYSQIVNDFQKGDIAEGYSVSREKKESFPLTVTSAQKNPTAFYLCASSKTREETQYFGPGTRLLVL.

This chain joins TRBV7-6 and TRBJ2-7; D is unclear. Germline V CDR1 and CDR2: SGHVS, FNYEAQ. With 1 base removed from V and 7 bases from J, the gap between germline ends came to 11 bases. The length of the CDR3 is 13 residues. CDR3 coding DNA: TGTGCCAGCAGCTTAGTGGAGTCCAATGAGCAGTACTTC. Its protein is CASSLVESNEQYF.

The chain combines TRBV5-4 with TRBJ2-5, with D possibly matching TRBD1 (5 bases). This CDR3 is built from 14 residues. The V end was cut by 0 bases, the J end by 5 bases, with 11 bases between. CDR1 is SGHNT and CDR2 is YYREEE in the germline V gene (reference sequence). CDR3 sequence reads: CASSLGQGFETQYF. For the CDR3, the DNA is TGTGCCAGCAGCTTGGGTCAGGGTTTTGAGACCCAGTACTTC.

The V and J genes are TRBV29-1 and TRBJ2-5, with TRBD2 as a possible D gene (6 bases). Trimming removed 7 bases from V and 6 bases from J, with 21 bases in between. The CDR3 totals 14 residues. CDR1 and CDR2 from the germline V gene are SQVTM and ANQGSEA. CDR3 bases: TGCAGCGCCGGAGGGCAGGGCGGCGGTCAGACCCAGTACTTC. Its protein is CSAGGQGGGQTQYF. Full variable domain (remainder filled in from reference TRBV29-1 and TRBJ2-5): SAVISQKPSRDICQRGTSLTIQCQVDSQVTMMFWYRQQPGQSLTLIATANQGSEATYESGFVIDKFPISRPNLTFSTLTVSNMSPEDSSIYLCSAGGQGGGQTQYFGPGTRLLVL.

This clonotype was recorded many times. J is TRBJ2-5 and V is TRBV10-3; 9 bases are shared with TRBD1. This CDR3 comprises 17 residues. Germline V lookup: CDR1 ENHRY, CDR2 SYGVKD. V was pared by 7 bases and J by 1 base, with 13 bases of the junction left unmatched. The CDR3 sequence is CAINPGQGSFGQETQYF. The DNA for the CDR3 is TGTGCCATCAACCCGGGACAGGGATCATTTGGCCAAGAGACCCAGTACTTC.

At least ten counts were recorded for this clonotype. This chain links TRBV7-9 with TRBJ2-5, with 7 positions matching TRBD1. Germline V CDR1 and CDR2: SEHNR, FQNEAQ (reference sequence). The CDR3 loop spans 16 amino acids. J gave up 1 base and V 2 bases, and 7 bases lay outside the gene matches. CDR3 nucleotide sequence: TGTGCCAGCAGCTTACGCGGAGACAGGGCCCAAGAGACCCAGTACTTC. Amino acid sequence: CASSLRGDRAQETQYF.

This clonotype was detected only a few times. The chain employs TRBV5-1 and TRBJ2-5, with 8 bases aligning to TRBD2. V shed 4 bases, J shed 5 bases, and the junction held 13 bases outside the gene matches. Germline V gene lookup returns CDR1 SGHRS and CDR2 YFSETQ. The CDR3 is 16 residues long. This chain's CDR3 is CASSNGRGLGSETQYF. In DNA, the CDR3 is TGCGCCAGCAGCAACGGAAGGGGACTAGGGTCCGAGACCCAGTACTTC.

In its sample, this clonotype was seen many times. The chain couples TRBV2 to TRBJ1-5, with a tentative D call TRBD1 (5 bases). The CDR3 totals 15 residues. The V gene lost 6 bases and the J gene lost 3 bases, with 15 bases spanning the gap. Germline assignment: CDR1 SNHLY and CDR2 FYNNEI. For the CDR3, the DNA is TGTGCCAGCAGCGTACAGGATTTTCCCAATCAGCCCCAGCATTTT. It translates to CASSVQDFPNQPQHF.

The gene calls are TRBV6-5 and TRBJ1-5; TRBD1 is a possible D gene (6 bases). V lost 3 bases and J 5 bases, leaving 14 bases between the germline ends. The germline CDR1 and CDR2 sequences are MNHEY and SVGAGI. The CDR3 loop spans 15 amino acids. CDR3: CASSYFGRGDQPQHF. CDR3 DNA: TGTGCCAGCAGTTATTTCGGCAGGGGAGATCAGCCCCAGCATTTT.

On this clonotype: At one end the junction does not follow the germline gene, possibly because of a read error. The chain employs TRBV28 and TRBJ2-7; tentatively, D is TRBD1 (6 bases). Germline V gene sequence: CDR1 MDHEN, CDR2 SYDVKM. This CDR3 region has 13 residues. The CDR3 region is CTSRWDTTYEQYF. CDR3 bases: TGTACCAGCAGGTGGGACACCACCTACGAGCAGTACTTC. Complete variable domain (other parts from reference TRBV28 and TRBJ2-7): DVKVTQSSRYLVKRTGEKVFLECVQDMDHENMFWYRQDPGLGLRLIYFSYDVKMKEKGDIPEGYSVSREKKERFSLILESASTNQTSMYLCTSRWDTTYEQYFGPGTRLTVT.

Worth noting for this clonotype: A read error is possible here, since a much larger clone lies one base away. The chain combines TRBV7-2 with TRBJ1-2; unclear D gene. The germline V gene encodes CDR1 SGHTA and CDR2 FQGNSA. The CDR3 extends over 15 amino acids. The CDR3 here is CATSLSTVESYGYTF. In DNA, the CDR3 is TGTGCCACCAGCTTATCGACCGTGGAATCCTATGGCTACACCTTC. The variable domain in full, completed from reference TRBV7-2 and TRBJ1-2, reads GAGVSQSPSNKVTEKGKDVELRCDPISGHTALYWYRQSLGQGLEFLIYFQGNSAPDKSGLPSDRFSAERTGGSVSTLTIQRTQQEDSAVYLCATSLSTVESYGYTFGSGTRLTVV.

Comments on this clonotype: One junction end disagrees with the germline gene, perhaps due to a read error. This sequence joins TRBV10-1 and TRBJ1-2, with D maybe TRBD1 (5 bases). The CDR3 is 17 residues long. From germline, CDR1 is WNHNN and CDR2 SYGVQD (reference sequence). Here the CDR3 reads CASSPVTGTDSLYHYTF. CDR3 in DNA: TGTGCCAGCAGTCCAGTGACCGGGACCGATTCACTTTACCACTACACCTTC.

A single count supports this clonotype. The CDR3 loop is CATEDLAEGRDTQYF. In nucleotides, the CDR3 is TGTGCCACCGAAGACTTAGCGGAAGGGAGGGACACGCAGTATTTT. The chain combines TRBV24-1 with TRBJ2-3, with 7 bases matching TRBD2. The CDR3 is made up of 15 amino acids. Germline values: CDR1 KGHDR, CDR2 SFDVKD. V shed 9 bases and J 9 bases; nucleotides not matched to a gene: 17.

This chain uses TRBV28 with TRBJ1-5; 9 bases line up with TRBD1. The CDR3 consists of 15 residues. The junction had 8 bases not matched to a gene; V was cut back by 6 bases and J by 5 bases. The germline V gene has CDR1 MDHEN and CDR2 SYDVKM. The CDR3 DNA reads as TGTGCCAGCAGGCCGTGGACAGGGGTGGATCAGCCCCAGCATTTT. The encoded protein is CASRPWTGVDQPQHF.

This clonotype was seen repeatedly, ten times or more. This chain uses TRBV29-1 with TRBJ1-4, with TRBD1 matching 7 bases. Per germline, CDR1 SQVTM and CDR2 ANQGSEA. With V trimmed by 7 bases and J by 5 bases, 7 bases remained unmatched. The CDR3 is 13 amino acids. CDR3 DNA sequence: TGCAGCGGGGGCACAGGGGAGAATGAAAAACTGTTTTTT. Encoded protein: CSGGTGENEKLFF.

There are many counts of this clonotype. The rearrangement links TRBV29-1 to TRBJ1-4, with no clear D. From germline, CDR1 is SQVTM and CDR2 ANQGSEA. CDR3 size: 13 residues. V was trimmed by 8 bases and J by 2 bases, leaving 12 bases between them. CDR3 sequence reads: CSFRMTTNEKLFF. The CDR3 DNA reads as TGCAGCTTCCGTATGACGACTAATGAAAAACTGTTTTTT.